This T cell receptor beta chain derives from a study of T cells in Graves' hyperthyroidism and ophthalmopathy. V gave up 2 bases and J gave up 5 bases; unmatched junction bases: 10. The CDR3 is made up of 16 amino acids. In its sample, this clonotype was seen many times. The antigen is undetermined. The study, taken as a whole, reports: Peripheral blood also featured most of the thyroid clonotypes expanded above 0.001.

Uncontrolled infection, other autoimmune disease, pregnancy or lactation barred patients from enrollment. PBMCs were obtained from under 13 ml fresh peripheral blood. Amplification of TCR beta CDR3 regions was performed using RNA transcripts as template. In the first-round RT-PCR of the TCR CDR3, the HTBI primer set was used. TCRdb used MiXCR to reprocess the multiplex PCR reads, holding one entry per CDR3 protein. The sample lists fewer than 400,000 distinct CDR3 sequences, 16% occurring once. Sequencing was carried out using blood. The chain couples TRBV12-3 or TRBV12-4 to TRBJ2-7; 9 nucleotides agree with TRBD1. This TCR came from a man aged 25 to 45 with Graves' hyperthyroidism. The CDR3 loop reads CASSLFARQGDHEQYF. CDR3 DNA: TGTGCCAGCAGTTTATTTGCGAGACAGGGGGACCACGAGCAGTACTTC.